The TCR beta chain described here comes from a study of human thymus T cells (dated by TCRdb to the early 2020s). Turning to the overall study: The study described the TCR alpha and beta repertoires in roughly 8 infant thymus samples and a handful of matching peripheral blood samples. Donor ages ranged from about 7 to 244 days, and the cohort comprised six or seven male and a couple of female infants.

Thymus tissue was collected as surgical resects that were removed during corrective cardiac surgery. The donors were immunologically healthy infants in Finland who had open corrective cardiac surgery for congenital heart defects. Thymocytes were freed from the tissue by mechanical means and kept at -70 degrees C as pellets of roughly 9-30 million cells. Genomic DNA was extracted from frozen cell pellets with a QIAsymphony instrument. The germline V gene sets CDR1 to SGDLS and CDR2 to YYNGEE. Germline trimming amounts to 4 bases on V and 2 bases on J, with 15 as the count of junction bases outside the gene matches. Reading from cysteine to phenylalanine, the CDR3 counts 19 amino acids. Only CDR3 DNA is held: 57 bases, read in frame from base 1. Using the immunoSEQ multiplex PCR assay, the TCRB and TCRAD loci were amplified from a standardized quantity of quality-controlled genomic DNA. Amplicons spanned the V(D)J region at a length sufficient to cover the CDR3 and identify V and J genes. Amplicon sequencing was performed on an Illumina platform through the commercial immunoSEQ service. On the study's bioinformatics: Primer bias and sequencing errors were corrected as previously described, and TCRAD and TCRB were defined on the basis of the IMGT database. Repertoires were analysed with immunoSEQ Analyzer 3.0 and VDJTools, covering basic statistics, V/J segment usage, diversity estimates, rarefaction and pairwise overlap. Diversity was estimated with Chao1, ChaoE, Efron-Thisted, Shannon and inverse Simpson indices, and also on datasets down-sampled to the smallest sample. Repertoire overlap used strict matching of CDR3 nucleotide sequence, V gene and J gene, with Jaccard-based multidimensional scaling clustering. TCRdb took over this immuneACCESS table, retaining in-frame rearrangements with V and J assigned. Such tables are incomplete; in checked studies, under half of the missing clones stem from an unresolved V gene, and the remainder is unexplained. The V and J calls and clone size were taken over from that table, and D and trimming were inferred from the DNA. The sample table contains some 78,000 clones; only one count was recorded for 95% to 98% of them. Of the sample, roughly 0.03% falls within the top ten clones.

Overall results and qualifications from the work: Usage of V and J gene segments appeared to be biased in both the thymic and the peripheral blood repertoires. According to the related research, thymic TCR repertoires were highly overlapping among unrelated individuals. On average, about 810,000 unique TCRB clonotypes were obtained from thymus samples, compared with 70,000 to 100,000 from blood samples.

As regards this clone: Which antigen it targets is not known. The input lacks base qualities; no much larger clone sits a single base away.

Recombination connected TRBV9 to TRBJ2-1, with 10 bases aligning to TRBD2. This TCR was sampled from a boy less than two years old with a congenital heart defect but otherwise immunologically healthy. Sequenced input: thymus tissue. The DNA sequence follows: TGTGCCAGCAGCTCCACCAGCGGGGGGGCTAATAAGGCCTACAATGAGCAGTTCTTC. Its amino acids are CASSSTSGGANKAYNEQFF. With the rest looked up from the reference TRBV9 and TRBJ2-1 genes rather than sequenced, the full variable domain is DSGVTQTPKHLITATGQRVTLRCSPRSGDLSVYWYQQSLDQGLQFLIQYYNGEERAKGNILERFSAQQFPDLHSELNLSSLELGDSALYFCASSSTSGGANKAYNEQFFGPGTRLTVL.